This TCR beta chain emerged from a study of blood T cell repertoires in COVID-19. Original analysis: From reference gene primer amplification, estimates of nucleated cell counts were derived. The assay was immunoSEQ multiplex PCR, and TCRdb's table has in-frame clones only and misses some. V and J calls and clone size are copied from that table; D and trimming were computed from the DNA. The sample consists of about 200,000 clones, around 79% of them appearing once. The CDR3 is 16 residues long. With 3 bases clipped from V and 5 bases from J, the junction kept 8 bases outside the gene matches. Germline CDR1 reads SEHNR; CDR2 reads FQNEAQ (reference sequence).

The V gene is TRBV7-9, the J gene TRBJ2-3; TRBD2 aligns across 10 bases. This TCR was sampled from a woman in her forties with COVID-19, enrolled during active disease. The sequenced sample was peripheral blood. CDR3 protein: CASSFLLAGEGDTQYF. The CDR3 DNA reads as TGTGCCAGCAGCTTTCTGCTAGCGGGAGAGGGAGATACGCAGTATTTT.